What follows are 5 T cell receptor beta chains derived from one specimen sequenced in a study of T-cell memory formation after mild COVID-19. TCRdb processed the 5' RACE reads anew with MiXCR; each CDR3 protein has one entry. Of 89,000 or so distinct CDR3 sequences listed, 10% to 15% are singletons. Material for sequencing was PBMCs or a T cell subset sorted from them (not recorded which). The source of these receptors is a young man who had mild COVID-19 (a few samples of this study predate the infection). Cell type and time point are not known.

This clonotype was seen more than once but under ten times. V is TRBV20-1 and J is TRBJ1-1; D is possibly TRBD1 (6 bases). This CDR3 region has 14 residues. V lost 2 bases and J lost 8, with 18 bases in between. CDR1 DFQATT and CDR2 SNEGSKA come from the germline V gene (reference sequence). The CDR3 sequence is CSARPLQGETEAFF. The DNA of the CDR3 is TGCAGTGCTAGACCATTACAGGGAGAAACGGAAGCTTTCTTT.

V usage is TRBV4-1 and J usage is TRBJ2-1; D is perhaps TRBD1 (6 bases). CDR3 length equals 15 residues. V gave up 5 bases and J gave up 6 bases, with 17 bases separating them. From germline, CDR1 is MGHRA and CDR2 YSYEKL. The DNA of the CDR3 is TGCGCCAGCAGCACTCGTCCCGGCAGGGGCAATGAGCAGTTCTTC. Protein product: CASSTRPGRGNEQFF.

The rearrangement links TRBV4-1 to TRBJ1-1; unclear D gene. Trimming took 4 bases from V and 3 from J, leaving 3 bases between them. CDR3 length: 11 residues. Germline assignment: CDR1 MGHRA and CDR2 YSYEKL. The CDR3 region is CASSLHTEAFF. The CDR3 DNA reads as TGCGCCAGCAGCCTACACACTGAAGCTTTCTTT.

This clonotype appeared a few times. The chain combines TRBV7-9 with TRBJ2-3; 10 nucleotides align to TRBD2. J lost 10 bases, V lost 4 bases, and 11 bases had no gene match. There are 15 residues in the CDR3. Germline V gives CDR1 SEHNR, CDR2 FQNEAQ (reference sequence). CDR3 sequence: CASSWGPSGGRAQYF. The CDR3 DNA reads TGTGCCAGCAGCTGGGGACCTAGCGGGGGAAGAGCGCAGTATTTT.

The V gene is TRBV7-9, the J gene TRBJ2-5; TRBD1 or TRBD2 may be the D gene (5 bases each). Germline loops: CDR1 SEHNR, CDR2 FQNEAQ (reference sequence). CDR3 size: 15 residues. V shed 5 bases and J shed 5 bases, with 18 bases lying between them. The CDR3, as DNA: TGTGCCAGCAGCCCTCCAGATAGGGACCTGGAGACCCAGTACTTC. Translation: CASSPPDRDLETQYF.